These 21 T cell receptor beta chains were sequenced from one sample in a study of T cells in localized non-small cell lung cancer. TCRdb's copy holds only in-frame clones and misses some; the assay was immunoSEQ multiplex PCR. Of 2,000 to 3,000 clones in the sample, about 25% are singletons; the top ten hold over 20%. The material sequenced was normal lung tissue next to the tumor, taken before any cancer treatment. The receptors shown here come from a man aged 35 to 70 with stage II squamous cell lung carcinoma.

The chain carries TRBV28 and TRBJ1-1; D ambiguous. With 6 bases removed from V and 3 bases from J, the gap between germline ends came to 14 bases. CDR1 and CDR2 from the germline V gene are MDHEN and SYDVKM. The length of the CDR3 is 14 residues. The CDR3 nucleotides are TGTGCCAGCAGGACCAGTTTGTTATACACTGAAGCTTTCTTT. Its protein is CASRTSLLYTEAFF.

The chain joins TRBV6-8 to TRBJ2-3; D unclear. Trimming took off 2 bases at V and 0 bases at J, with 15 bases between the two ends. This CDR3 contains 17 residues. Germline CDR1 reads MNHGY; CDR2 reads SAAAGT. In nucleotides, the CDR3 is TGTGCCAGCAGTTACGGTTGGACGAGACCCAGCACAGATACGCAGTATTTT. Its translation is CASSYGWTRPSTDTQYF.

The table lists this clone with a few counts. The chain employs TRBV30 and TRBJ2-1, with D hard to call. Germline V gene data show CDR1 as GTSNPN and CDR2 as SVGIG (reference sequence). V was cut by 0 bases and J by 1 base, with 1 base left in between. The CDR3 loop spans 12 amino acids. CDR3 residues: CAWSVSYNEQFF. CDR3 bases: TGTGCCTGGAGTGTATCCTACAATGAGCAGTTCTTC. The full variable domain, in which reference TRBV30 and TRBJ2-1 provide the parts outside the CDR3, is SQTIHQWPATLVQPVGSPLSLECTVEGTSNPNLYWYRQAAGRGLQLLFYSVGIGQISSEVPQNLSASRPQDRQFILSSKKLLLSDSGFYLCAWSVSYNEQFFGPGTRLTVL.

The chain links TRBV6-7 to TRBJ2-2, with D perhaps TRBD2 (6 bases). TRBV6-7 counts as an open reading frame of uncertain function. This CDR3 is 15 amino acids long. Trimming took 5 bases from V and 7 from J, leaving 17 bases between them. The CDR3 loop reads CASSAAGLSGGELFF. The DNA for the CDR3 is TGTGCCAGCAGTGCCGCGGGACTGTCGGGCGGGGAGCTGTTTTTT.

This chain connects TRBV7-4 to TRBJ2-6, with unresolved D. Trimming removed 6 bases from V and 0 bases from J, with 9 bases in between. The CDR3 totals 15 residues. Germline V lookup: CDR1 SGHVT, CDR2 SQSDAQ. CDR3 sequence reads: CASRLSASGANVLTF. CDR3 coding DNA: TGTGCCAGCAGGCTCTCGGCCTCTGGGGCCAACGTCCTGACTTTC.

V is TRBV30 and J is TRBJ1-5; 8 nucleotides match TRBD1. The length of the CDR3 is 15 residues. V trimming: 3 bases; J trimming: 6 bases; junction bases outside the gene matches: 10. CDR1 and CDR2 from the germline V gene are GTSNPN and SVGIG (reference sequence). The CDR3, as DNA: TGTGCCTGGAGGGCGGCAGGGGGCAAGATTCAGCCCCAGCATTTT. The encoded protein is CAWRAAGGKIQPQHF.

This clone was detected only once. The genes are TRBV19 and TRBJ2-5; D unclear. V was pared by 7 bases and J by 2 bases, with 17 bases between. Germline-derived CDR1 and CDR2 are LNHDA and SQIVND (reference sequence). The CDR3 runs to 15 residues. The CDR3 sequence: CASTPGVRQQETQYF. In DNA, the CDR3 is TGTGCCAGTACCCCCGGCGTCCGGCAGCAAGAGACCCAGTACTTC.

V usage is TRBV29-1 and J usage is TRBJ2-1; maybe TRBD2 (6 bases). Trimming took off 6 bases at V and 5 bases at J, with 14 bases between the two ends. Looked up from germline, CDR1 is SQVTM and CDR2 is ANQGSEA. This CDR3 spans 13 amino acids. The CDR3 loop reads CSVAGLEDNEQFF. DNA of the CDR3: TGCAGCGTCGCGGGGCTAGAAGACAATGAGCAGTTCTTC.

This clone was detected a few times. The V gene is TRBV19, the J gene TRBJ1-5, with a tentative D call TRBD1 (6 bases). The CDR3 extends over 14 amino acids. V dropped 4 bases and J dropped 1 base, with 8 bases sitting between them. Germline V lookup: CDR1 LNHDA, CDR2 SQIVND (reference sequence). For the CDR3, the DNA is TGTGCCAGTAGTAGCGGGGGCAGCAATCAGCCCCAGCATTTT. This translates into CASSSGGSNQPQHF.

Only a few counts were recorded for this clone. The rearrangement joins TRBV1 to TRBJ2-3; the table's D call, TRBD2, was not checked against the DNA. TRBV1 is termed a pseudogene. This CDR3 comprises 16 residues. As DNA, the CDR3 is TGCGCCAGCAGCCAGCCCTTACTAGCGGGGGGCGATACGCAGTATTTT. Amino acid sequence: CASSQPLLAGGDTQYF.

The genes are TRBV23-1 and TRBJ1-2; D uncertain. TRBV23-1 is annotated as an ORF whose role is uncertain. This CDR3 is 15 amino acids long. Trimming cost V 0 bases and J 0 bases, with 8 bases left between them. CDR3 sequence reads: CASSQSNSSNYGYTF. The CDR3, as DNA: TGCGCCAGCAGTCAATCGAACAGCTCTAACTATGGCTACACCTTC.

CDR3 in DNA: TGCGCCAGCAGCCCGGAGGGGGGCGAGGGGCCCTCCTACAATGAGCAGTTCTTC. This translates into CASSPEGGEGPSYNEQFF. V and J are TRBV5-1 and TRBJ2-1; TRBD1 or TRBD2 may be the D gene (6 bases each). CDR1 and CDR2 (germline): SGHRS, YFSETQ. Trimming shortened V by 4 bases and J by 0 bases, and 20 bases separated the two germline ends. The CDR3 is 18 amino acids. Together with reference TRBV5-1 and TRBJ2-1, the CDR3 gives the full variable domain: KAGVTQTPRYLIKTRGQQVTLSCSPISGHRSVSWYQQTPGQGLQFLFEYFSETQRNKGNFPGRFSGRQFSNSRSEMNVSTLELGDSALYLCASSPEGGEGPSYNEQFFGPGTRLTVL.

This clone was seen more than once but under ten times. This sequence joins TRBV14 and TRBJ1-1, with D hard to call. Trimming shortened V by 4 bases and J by 2 bases, and 11 bases separated the two germline ends. The length of the CDR3 is 14 residues. Germline V gene data show CDR1 as SGHDN and CDR2 as FVKESK. The CDR3 loop reads CASSLQLANTEAFF. In DNA, the CDR3 is TGTGCCAGCAGCCTTCAACTGGCTAACACTGAAGCTTTCTTT.

The chain joins TRBV18 to TRBJ1-1, with TRBD1 identical over 7 bases. The trim removed 6 bases at V and 11 bases at J, leaving 12 bases unmatched. The CDR3 totals 13 residues. Germline CDR1 reads KGHSH; CDR2 reads LQKENI. In DNA form, the CDR3 reads TGTGCCAGCTCCCGGGACAGCGCCGGGGAGGCTTTCTTT. It specifies CASSRDSAGEAFF. The full variable domain, its missing parts supplied by reference TRBV18 and TRBJ1-1, is NAGVMQNPRHLVRRRGQEARLRCSPMKGHSHVYWYRQLPEEGLKFMVYLQKENIIDESGMPKERFSAEFPKEGPSILRIQQVVRGDSAAYFCASSRDSAGEAFFGQGTRLTVV.

This chain uses TRBV18 with TRBJ2-1; the D call may be TRBD1 or TRBD2 (5 bases each). V dropped 3 bases and J dropped 5 bases, with 14 bases sitting between them. CDR1 and CDR2 (germline): KGHSH, LQKENI. The CDR3 covers 15 residues. The CDR3 sequence: CASSPQGPPNNEQFF. The CDR3 nucleotides read TGTGCCAGCTCACCCCAGGGACCCCCTAACAATGAGCAGTTCTTC.

There are a few counts of this clone. The rearrangement uses TRBV28 and TRBJ2-5; D gene unclear. The CDR3 totals 14 residues. V shed 3 bases and J shed 1 base, with 9 bases lying between them. Germline lookup yields CDR1 MDHEN and CDR2 SYDVKM. In DNA, the CDR3 is TGTGCCAGCAGTTTCTCGCAGGCCCAAGAGACCCAGTACTTC. It specifies CASSFSQAQETQYF.

This clone was found a few times. This chain connects TRBV28 to TRBJ1-1; TRBD1 is a possible D gene (6 bases). V lost 5 bases and J 10 bases, leaving 17 bases between the germline ends. This CDR3 is built from 13 residues. The germline V gene has CDR1 MDHEN and CDR2 SYDVKM. The CDR3 loop is CASSPSGTISAFF. Here the CDR3 DNA reads TGTGCCAGCAGTCCATCCGGGACAATCTCAGCTTTCTTT.

In this sample, this clone turned up a few times. V is TRBV7-6 and J is TRBJ2-3; 9 bases align to TRBD2. CDR1 SGHVS and CDR2 FNYEAQ come from the germline V gene. The CDR3 is 18 residues long. J was trimmed by 6 bases and V by 2 bases; bases with no gene match: 15. CDR3 in amino acids: CASSLNPTAGGSWDTQYF. CDR3 nucleotides: TGTGCCAGCAGCTTAAACCCCACGGCGGGGGGGTCCTGGGATACGCAGTATTTT.

This clone has a handful of counts. This sequence joins TRBV6-8 and TRBJ2-7; 12 bases align to TRBD2. J was trimmed by 4 bases and V by 3 bases; bases with no gene match: 4. The germline V gene encodes CDR1 MNHGY and CDR2 SAAAGT. The length of the CDR3 is 15 residues. Here the CDR3 DNA reads TGTGCCAGCAGTTATTGGACTAGCGGGGAATACGAGCAGTACTTC. Translated, it gives CASSYWTSGEYEQYF.

The chain combines TRBV9 with TRBJ1-2, with D perhaps matching TRBD1 (5 bases). The germline CDR1 and CDR2 sequences are SGDLS and YYNGEE. The CDR3 has 12 residues. Between the trimmed V and J ends, which lost 4 bases and 4 bases, there was a span of 8 bases. For the CDR3, the DNA is TGTGCCAGCAGCCGGGACTCCTATGGCTACACCTTC. It codes for CASSRDSYGYTF.

J is TRBJ2-2 and V is TRBV19; the D is unclear. The germline CDR1 and CDR2 sequences are LNHDA and SQIVND (reference sequence). The CDR3 totals 13 residues. The ends were cut back, 3 bases at V and 8 bases at J, with 10 bases in the middle. CDR3 DNA: TGTGCCAGTAGTATGGAAGTCTGGGGGGAGCTGTTTTTT. Protein: CASSMEVWGELFF.